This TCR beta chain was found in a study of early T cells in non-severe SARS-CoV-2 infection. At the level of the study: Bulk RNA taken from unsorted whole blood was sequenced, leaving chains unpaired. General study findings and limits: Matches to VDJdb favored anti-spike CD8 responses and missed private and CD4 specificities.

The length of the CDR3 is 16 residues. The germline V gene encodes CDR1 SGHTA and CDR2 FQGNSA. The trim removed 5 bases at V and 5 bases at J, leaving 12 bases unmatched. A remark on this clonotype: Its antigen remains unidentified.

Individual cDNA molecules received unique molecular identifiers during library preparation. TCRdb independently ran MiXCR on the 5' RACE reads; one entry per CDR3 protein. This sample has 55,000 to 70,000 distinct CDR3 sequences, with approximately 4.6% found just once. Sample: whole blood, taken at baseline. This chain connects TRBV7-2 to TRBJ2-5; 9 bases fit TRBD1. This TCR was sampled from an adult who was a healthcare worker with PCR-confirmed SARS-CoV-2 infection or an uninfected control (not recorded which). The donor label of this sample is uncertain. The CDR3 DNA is TGTGCCAGCAGCCCCAAGATGACAGGGGGTTTCGAGACCCAGTACTTC. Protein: CASSPKMTGGFETQYF.